Listed below are T cell receptor beta chains from one sample, sequenced in a study of CD8+ T cells in alopecia areata. Only in-frame clones appear in the TCRdb table, and some are missing; sequencing was by immunoSEQ multiplex PCR. The top ten clones hold roughly 12% of a sample with 190,000 or so clones, roughly 62% of them seen once. This material consisted of CD8+ T cells sorted from blood, taken at week 24, from a patient treated with tofacitinib. Every receptor here comes from a human donor with alopecia areata. Both conserved end residues are part of each CDR3. The order of the fields is J gene, V gene, D gene, clone size, CDR3 DNA, CDR3 protein. The D gene is left open where the match is weak. Size is stated for part of the rows, as once, few or many counts, or as a class when the clone is expanded.

J gene: TRBJ2-1
V gene: TRBV2
D gene: TRBD2
clone size: .
CDR3 DNA: TGTGCCAGCAGTGCCCTAGCGGGGGGGCCTGGTGAGCAGTTCTTC
CDR3 protein: CASSALAGGPGEQFF

J gene: TRBJ2-5
V gene: TRBV2
D gene: TRBD2
clone size: .
CDR3 DNA: TGTGCCAGCACGGGGGGGAGTCGGGAGACCCAGTACTTC
CDR3 protein: CASTGGSRETQYF

J gene: TRBJ1-2
V gene: TRBV27
D gene: TRBD1
clone size: .
CDR3 DNA: TGTGCCAGCAGTTTGGATCGGACAGGCCTCTATGGCTACACCTTC
CDR3 protein: CASSLDRTGLYGYTF

J gene: TRBJ2-7
V gene: TRBV9
D gene: .
clone size: once
CDR3 DNA: TGTGCCAGCAGCCCCCGACCCGGGGATAACGAGCAGTACTTC
CDR3 protein: CASSPRPGDNEQYF

J gene: TRBJ1-1
V gene: TRBV19
D gene: .
clone size: .
CDR3 DNA: TGTGCCAGTAGTATCAGCTTTCGTGCTGAAGCTTTCTTT
CDR3 protein: CASSISFRAEAFF

J gene: TRBJ2-3
V gene: TRBV7-3
D gene: TRBD2
clone size: .
CDR3 DNA: TGTGCCAGCAGTCTTAGCGGGAGCACAGATACGCAGTATTTT
CDR3 protein: CASSLSGSTDTQYF

J gene: TRBJ2-7
V gene: TRBV2
D gene: .
clone size: .
CDR3 DNA: TGTGCCAGCAGTGTCGCCGGCCCCTACGAGCAGTACTTC
CDR3 protein: CASSVAGPYEQYF

J gene: TRBJ2-5
V gene: TRBV6-5
D gene: TRBD2
clone size: .
CDR3 DNA: TGTGCCAGCAGCACACTAGCGTGGGGGGAGACCCAGTACTTC
CDR3 protein: CASSTLAWGETQYF

J gene: TRBJ2-3
V gene: TRBV13
D gene: .
clone size: .
CDR3 DNA: TGTGCCAGCAGCTACCCTAGCGCGGGCCTGGATACGCAGTATTTT
CDR3 protein: CASSYPSAGLDTQYF

J gene: TRBJ1-4
V gene: TRBV2
D gene: .
clone size: .
CDR3 DNA: TGTGCCAGCAGCCCCCGAAGGGACGGCAGAAATGAAAAACTGTTTTTT
CDR3 protein: CASSPRRDGRNEKLFF

J gene: TRBJ1-5
V gene: TRBV2
D gene: .
clone size: .
CDR3 DNA: TGTGCCAGCAAGGAAGGGGGAGTTCAGCCCCAGCATTTT
CDR3 protein: CASKEGGVQPQHF

J gene: TRBJ2-5
V gene: TRBV5-4
D gene: TRBD1
clone size: .
CDR3 DNA: TGTGCCAGCAGCTTGGGGACAGGGCTGTCGGGGGAGACCCAGTACTTC
CDR3 protein: CASSLGTGLSGETQYF

J gene: TRBJ2-1
V gene: TRBV6-1
D gene: .
clone size: .
CDR3 DNA: TGTGCCACAACGGGGGTCTCGTACAATGAGCAGTTCTTC
CDR3 protein: CATTGVSYNEQFF

J gene: TRBJ2-5
V gene: TRBV6-1
D gene: .
clone size: few
CDR3 DNA: TGTGCCAGTCAAGAGACCCAGTACTTC
CDR3 protein: CASQETQYF

J gene: TRBJ2-3
V gene: TRBV9
D gene: .
clone size: .
CDR3 DNA: TGTGCCAGCAGCGTATGGGGAGGATCTTCAGATACGCAGTATTTT
CDR3 protein: CASSVWGGSSDTQYF

J gene: TRBJ1-6
V gene: TRBV27
D gene: TRBD1
clone size: few
CDR3 DNA: TGTGCCACCCAAACACAGGGGAGTAATTCACCCCTCCACTTT
CDR3 protein: CATQTQGSNSPLHF

J gene: TRBJ1-2
V gene: TRBV7-9
D gene: .
clone size: .
CDR3 DNA: TGTGCCAGCAGCCTTAACCGGGACATTTCCCTAGCTAACTATGGCTACACCTTC
CDR3 protein: CASSLNRDISLANYGYTF

J gene: TRBJ1-1
V gene: TRBV5-1
D gene: .
clone size: once
CDR3 DNA: TGCGCCAGCAGCTTGGCCGTAGGGAACACTGAAGCTTTCTTT
CDR3 protein: CASSLAVGNTEAFF

J gene: TRBJ1-1
V gene: TRBV14
D gene: .
clone size: .
CDR3 DNA: TGTGCCAGCAGCCGTGCCTGGAACACTGAAGCTTTCTTT
CDR3 protein: CASSRAWNTEAFF

J gene: TRBJ2-3
V gene: TRBV30
D gene: TRBD2
clone size: .
CDR3 DNA: TGTGCCTGGAGTGTGGGGACTAGGGCATCCACAGATACGCAGTATTTT
CDR3 protein: CAWSVGTRASTDTQYF

J gene: TRBJ2-7
V gene: TRBV30
D gene: .
clone size: few
CDR3 DNA: TGTGCCTGGAGTAGGGGAGAATCCCAGTACTTC
CDR3 protein: CAWSRGESQYF

J gene: TRBJ2-1
V gene: TRBV30
D gene: TRBD2
clone size: .
CDR3 DNA: TGTGCCTGGGGTAGCGGGGGGTACAATGAGCAGTTCTTC
CDR3 protein: CAWGSGGYNEQFF

J gene: TRBJ2-2
V gene: TRBV7-8
D gene: .
clone size: .
CDR3 DNA: TGTGCCAGCAGTACCGGGGAGCTGTTTTTT
CDR3 protein: CASSTGELFF

J gene: TRBJ1-2
V gene: TRBV25-1
D gene: .
clone size: few
CDR3 DNA: TGTGCCAGCAGTGAAGATGGCTACACCTTC
CDR3 protein: CASSEDGYTF

J gene: TRBJ2-2
V gene: TRBV29-1
D gene: .
clone size: few
CDR3 DNA: TGCAGCGTTGTTTACACCGGGGAGCTGTTTTTT
CDR3 protein: CSVVYTGELFF

J gene: TRBJ2-7
V gene: TRBV5-1
D gene: .
clone size: .
CDR3 DNA: TGCGCCAGCAGCTTGCCTGTTGACAATTCCTACGAGCAGTACTTC
CDR3 protein: CASSLPVDNSYEQYF

J gene: TRBJ1-5
V gene: TRBV18
D gene: .
clone size: .
CDR3 DNA: TGTGCCAGCTCGCGCCTTTCAGTTTTTAGTTCGAATCAGCCCCAGCATTTT
CDR3 protein: CASSRLSVFSSNQPQHF

J gene: TRBJ2-7
V gene: TRBV7-9
D gene: TRBD1
clone size: many
CDR3 DNA: TGTGCCAGCAGCTCAACCCCGGGACAGGATCACTACGAGCAGTACTTC
CDR3 protein: CASSSTPGQDHYEQYF

J gene: TRBJ2-3
V gene: TRBV7-2
D gene: .
clone size: .
CDR3 DNA: TGTGCCAGCAGCTTAGACTTCACAGATACGCAGTATTTT
CDR3 protein: CASSLDFTDTQYF

J gene: TRBJ2-1
V gene: TRBV15
D gene: .
clone size: few
CDR3 DNA: TGTGCCACCAGCAGCGGGAATGAGCAGTTCTTC
CDR3 protein: CATSSGNEQFF

J gene: TRBJ2-7
V gene: TRBV7-2
D gene: .
clone size: few
CDR3 DNA: TGTGCCAGCAGCCCCAACTACGAGCAGTACTTC
CDR3 protein: CASSPNYEQYF

J gene: TRBJ1-1
V gene: TRBV10-3
D gene: .
clone size: .
CDR3 DNA: TGTGCCACCCTATGGGGGCAGAATGGAAAGGAAGCTTTCTTT
CDR3 protein: CATLWGQNGKEAFF

J gene: TRBJ2-2
V gene: TRBV7-2
D gene: .
clone size: .
CDR3 DNA: TGTGCCAGCAGCCATGCCGGGGAGCTGTTTTTT
CDR3 protein: CASSHAGELFF

J gene: TRBJ2-7
V gene: TRBV27
D gene: .
clone size: .
CDR3 DNA: TGTGCCAGCAGTGCAAACTTGGGGGGACCGGGCGAGCAGTACTTC
CDR3 protein: CASSANLGGPGEQYF

J gene: TRBJ1-2
V gene: TRBV19
D gene: TRBD1
clone size: .
CDR3 DNA: TGTGCCAGTAGCCCGGGACAGGCGAGCGACTATGGCTACACCTTC
CDR3 protein: CASSPGQASDYGYTF

J gene: TRBJ1-2
V gene: TRBV27
D gene: TRBD1
clone size: .
CDR3 DNA: TGTGCCAGCGGGACAGGAGTTAACTATGGCTACACCTTC
CDR3 protein: CASGTGVNYGYTF

J gene: TRBJ1-2
V gene: TRBV5-1
D gene: .
clone size: .
CDR3 DNA: TGCGCCAGCAGCTACCGGGGAGACCCGCCGGGCTACACCTTC
CDR3 protein: CASSYRGDPPGYTF